What follows are 27 T cell receptor beta chains derived from one specimen sequenced in a study of sequential checkpoint blockade in melanoma. The data were produced by immunoSEQ multiplex PCR, yet TCRdb's version contains in-frame clones alone and is incomplete. The sample has some 19,000 clones, about 75% seen once. Treatment denoted: randomized to nivolumab then ipilimumab (arm A) or the reverse (arm B). The source was CD8+ T cells sorted from blood (inferred from file names), collected from a patient given nivolumab and ipilimumab in sequence. The origin of the receptors is a human donor with melanoma.

CDR3 in DNA: TGTGCCAGCAGCTCCGAAATCGGGCGGGATGAGCAGTACTTC. As protein: CASSSEIGRDEQYF. The chain joins TRBV7-2 to TRBJ2-7; D might be TRBD2 (6 bases). Germline-derived CDR1 and CDR2 are SGHTA and FQGNSA. Trimming stripped 4 bases from V and 7 bases from J, with 17 bases between. The CDR3 spans 14 residues.

The chain carries TRBV15 and TRBJ2-7; 10 positions match TRBD2. V gave up 3 bases and J gave up 0 bases; unmatched junction bases: 2. Germline-derived CDR1 and CDR2 are LNHNV and YYDKDF (reference sequence). The CDR3 totals 15 residues. The CDR3 nucleotides read TGTGCCACCAGCAGTTCTAGCGGGAGCTCCTACGAGCAGTACTTC. It yields the protein CATSSSSGSSYEQYF.

The chain uses TRBV7-6 and TRBJ2-7, with TRBD2 matching over 14 bases. V lost 5 bases and J lost 7; bases outside the gene matches: 10. CDR3 length: 16 residues. Germline CDR1 reads SGHVS; CDR2 reads FNYEAQ. CDR3 protein: CASSDTLGLAGEEQYF. In DNA form, the CDR3 reads TGTGCCAGCAGCGATACCTTGGGACTAGCGGGAGAAGAGCAGTACTTC.

The V call is TRBV25-1, the J call TRBJ2-1; D is ambiguous. V was pared by 1 base and J by 4 bases, with 5 bases between. The CDR3 length is 13 residues. Germline lookup yields CDR1 MGHDK and CDR2 SYGVNS. In nucleotides, the CDR3 is TGTGCCAGCAGTGAATCCCAATACAATGAGCAGTTCTTC. As protein: CASSESQYNEQFF.

The count of this clone is one. The chain joins TRBV2 to TRBJ1-4; D perhaps matches TRBD1 (6 bases). There are 13 residues in the CDR3. Germline CDR1 and CDR2: SNHLY and FYNNEI. The ends were cut back, 10 bases at V and 5 bases at J, with 14 bases in the middle. The CDR3 sequence is CATSGEGNEKLFF. CDR3 in DNA: TGTGCCACCTCAGGGGAGGGAAATGAAAAACTGTTTTTT.

J is TRBJ2-7 and V is TRBV11-2; 10 bases map to TRBD2. V dropped 1 base and J dropped 4; count of bases not matched to a gene: 7. CDR1 is SGHAT, CDR2 FQNNGV, per germline. This CDR3 is 16 amino acids long. The DNA of the CDR3 is TGTGCCAGCAGCTTAGCGGTGGGTAGCGGGAGGTACGAGCAGTACTTC. Encoded protein: CASSLAVGSGRYEQYF.

The gene calls are TRBV9 and TRBJ1-5; TRBD1 matches at 7 bases. Per germline, CDR1 SGDLS and CDR2 YYNGEE. The CDR3 contains 13 residues. J lost 6 bases, V lost 3 bases, and 3 bases had no gene match. CDR3 protein: CASSGAGGQPQHF. The CDR3 bases are TGTGCCAGCAGCGGGGCAGGGGGTCAGCCCCAGCATTTT.

This chain connects TRBV7-9 to TRBJ2-5; perhaps TRBD2 as D (6 bases). Looked up from germline, CDR1 is SEHNR and CDR2 is FQNEAQ (reference sequence). The CDR3 covers 11 residues. V was pared by 3 bases and J by 7 bases, with 6 bases between. The CDR3 DNA sequence: TGTGCCAGCAGCTTTAGCGGGACCCAGTACTTC. This encodes CASSFSGTQYF. Full variable domain (remainder filled in from reference TRBV7-9 and TRBJ2-5): DTGVSQNPRHKITKRGQNVTFRCDPISEHNRLYWYRQTLGQGPEFLTYFQNEAQLEKSRLLSDRFSAERPKGSFSTLEIQRTEQGDSAMYLCASSFSGTQYFGPGTRLLVL.

The chain uses TRBV9 and TRBJ2-2; possibly TRBD1 for D (7 bases). The V end was cut by 0 bases, the J end by 5 bases, with 14 bases between. This CDR3 is built from 16 residues. Germline V gene sequence: CDR1 SGDLS, CDR2 YYNGEE. Here the CDR3 DNA reads TGTGCCAGCAGCGTAGTGGAGGGGGCGAGAACCGGGGAGCTGTTTTTT. It codes for CASSVVEGARTGELFF.

The chain employs TRBV7-9 and TRBJ2-5; D may be TRBD2 (6 bases). Germline V gene lookup returns CDR1 SEHNR and CDR2 FQNEAQ (reference sequence). The CDR3 has 12 residues. Trimming cost V 1 base and J 12 bases, with 12 bases left between them. For the CDR3, the DNA is TGTGCCAGCAGCTTAGGAGGGACGGGGGAGTACTTC. Translated: CASSLGGTGEYF.

This rearrangement joins TRBV4-3 to TRBJ1-2; D unclear. This CDR3 has 12 amino acids. Per the germline V gene, CDR1 is LGHNA and CDR2 is YSLEER. The germline V and J ends were trimmed by 0 bases and 8 bases, with 7 bases remaining between them. The CDR3 is CASSQEGRGYTF. The CDR3 DNA reads TGCGCCAGCAGCCAAGAGGGCCGAGGCTACACCTTC.

The rearrangement links TRBV9 to TRBJ2-1, with 8 bases matching TRBD2. The V gene's germline CDR1 is SGDLS and CDR2 YYNGEE. This CDR3 has 13 amino acids. V dropped 4 bases and J dropped 6; count of bases not matched to a gene: 3. In nucleotides, the CDR3 is TGTGCCAGCAGCCCCGGGGGGGGCAATGAGCAGTTCTTC. Amino acid sequence: CASSPGGGNEQFF.

The rearrangement uses TRBV30 and TRBJ2-3; 11 bases line up with TRBD1. Germline CDR1 reads GTSNPN; CDR2 reads SVGIG (reference sequence). This CDR3 is 15 amino acids long. V shed 0 bases and J 6 bases; nucleotides not matched to a gene: 5. In nucleotides, the CDR3 is TGTGCCTGGAGTGTGGGACAGGGGGTATGGGATACGCAGTATTTT. Translated: CAWSVGQGVWDTQYF.

This chain links TRBV5-6 with TRBJ2-7; D ambiguous. CDR3 length equals 12 residues. Trimming removed 5 bases at V and 3 bases at J, with 9 bases between. Germline CDR1 reads SGHDT; CDR2 reads YYEEEE. CDR3 loop: CASSAAYYEQYF. As DNA, the CDR3 is TGTGCCAGCAGTGCCGCCTACTACGAGCAGTACTTC.

A single count supports this clone. The gene calls are TRBV6-5 and TRBJ1-6; weak D call: TRBD1 (6 bases). The V end lost 4 bases, the J end lost 10 bases, and 17 bases lay between the germline ends. This CDR3 is built from 15 residues. CDR1 MNHEY and CDR2 SVGAGI come from the germline V gene. The CDR3 coding sequence is TGTGCCAGCAGTTGGGGGCGAGCGCAGAACTCACCCCTCCACTTT. Protein product: CASSWGRAQNSPLHF.

The table lists this clone with a few counts. This chain uses TRBV5-6 with TRBJ1-1; D call uncertain. V was trimmed by 1 base and J by 5 bases, leaving 3 bases between them. Germline V lookup: CDR1 SGHDT, CDR2 YYEEEE. The CDR3 consists of 11 residues. The CDR3 here is CASSLRTEAFF. CDR3 coding DNA: TGTGCCAGCAGCTTGCGTACTGAAGCTTTCTTT.

This chain joins TRBV2 and TRBJ2-3; 13 bases fit TRBD2. V lost 4 bases, J lost 3 bases, and 4 bases stayed unmatched. There are 16 residues in the CDR3. The germline CDR1 and CDR2 sequences are SNHLY and FYNNEI. The CDR3 region is CASSGLAGGLTDTQYF. The DNA of the CDR3 is TGTGCCAGCAGTGGACTAGCGGGAGGACTGACAGATACGCAGTATTTT.

This chain joins TRBV4-1 and TRBJ1-1; D not resolved. Trimming left V 5 bases short and J 1 base short, with 5 bases between. Germline CDR1 MGHRA, CDR2 YSYEKL. The CDR3 extends over 12 amino acids. CDR3 protein: CASSSQNTEAFF. In DNA form, the CDR3 reads TGCGCCAGCAGCTCCCAGAACACTGAAGCTTTCTTT.

The CDR3 region has the DNA TGTGCCAGCAGCTTTGGGGGCGATTACAATGAGCAGTTCTTC. Protein sequence: CASSFGGDYNEQFF. The V gene is TRBV7-9, the J gene TRBJ2-1; the D gene is possibly TRBD1 (6 bases). Trimming pared 3 bases from V and 4 bases from J, leaving 10 bases between. This CDR3 spans 14 amino acids. Germline V gene lookup returns CDR1 SEHNR and CDR2 FQNEAQ (reference sequence). Looking up the rest from reference TRBV7-9 and TRBJ2-1 gives the full variable domain: DTGVSQNPRHKITKRGQNVTFRCDPISEHNRLYWYRQTLGQGPEFLTYFQNEAQLEKSRLLSDRFSAERPKGSFSTLEIQRTEQGDSAMYLCASSFGGDYNEQFFGPGTRLTVL.

The chain carries TRBV15 and TRBJ2-7; 11 bases align to TRBD1. There are 14 residues in the CDR3. The V and J ends lost 3 bases and 2 bases, in that order; junction bases with no gene match: 0. CDR1 is LNHNV, CDR2 YYDKDF, per germline (reference sequence). The DNA for the CDR3 is TGTGCCACCAGCAGGGACAGGGGGCCCTACGAGCAGTACTTC. Residues: CATSRDRGPYEQYF. The full variable domain, with the rest looked up from reference TRBV15 and TRBJ2-7, is DAMVIQNPRYQVTQFGKPVTLSCSQTLNHNVMYWYQQKSSQAPKLLFHYYDKDFNNEADTPDNFQSRRPNTSFCFLDIRSPGLGDTAMYLCATSRDRGPYEQYFGPGTRLTVT.

This clone was detected once. The J gene is TRBJ2-7, the V gene TRBV6-1; TRBD1 aligns across 9 bases. Germline lookup yields CDR1 MNHNS and CDR2 SASEGT. This CDR3 region has 19 residues. Trimming took 2 bases from V and 5 from J; bases not matched to a gene: 19. CDR3 DNA: TGTGCCAGCAGTGAATCCGTTGGTCCCGGGACAGGGATGGTTGACGAGCAGTACTTC. Its translation is CASSESVGPGTGMVDEQYF.

The rearrangement uses TRBV2 and TRBJ2-5, with D tentatively TRBD1 (5 bases). Germline V lookup: CDR1 SNHLY, CDR2 FYNNEI. The CDR3 spans 17 residues. The germline V and J ends were trimmed by 6 bases and 1 base, with 21 bases remaining between them. CDR3 residues: CASRRSQTDRGQETQYF. In nucleotides, the CDR3 is TGTGCCAGCAGGAGAAGCCAGACAGACAGAGGCCAAGAGACCCAGTACTTC.

This chain uses TRBV13 with TRBJ2-7; D is unclear. V was cut by 0 bases and J by 3 bases, with 6 bases left in between. Germline V gene sequence: CDR1 PRHDT, CDR2 FYEKMQ (reference sequence). The CDR3 contains 13 residues. The CDR3 coding sequence is TGTGCCAGCAGCTTAGGACTCGACTACGAGCAGTACTTC. Residues: CASSLGLDYEQYF.

V usage is TRBV5-1 and J usage is TRBJ2-7; 11 nucleotides align to TRBD2. Germline assignment: CDR1 SGHRS and CDR2 YFSETQ. CDR3 length: 17 residues. Unmatched junction bases numbered 9, after V lost 4 bases and J lost 0 bases. The CDR3: CASSGGTSGESSYEQYF. CDR3 bases: TGCGCCAGCAGCGGCGGGACTAGCGGAGAAAGCTCCTACGAGCAGTACTTC.

V and J are TRBV4-1 and TRBJ2-1, with TRBD2 matching 13 bases. The CDR3 extends over 14 amino acids. V lost 3 bases and J lost 8; bases outside the gene matches: 1. The germline V gene has CDR1 MGHRA and CDR2 YSYEKL. CDR3 in amino acids: CASSHGLAGDEQFF. CDR3 DNA sequence: TGCGCCAGCAGCCACGGACTAGCGGGGGATGAGCAGTTCTTC.

The chain recombines TRBV7-9 with TRBJ2-7; D is ambiguous. The CDR3 loop spans 12 amino acids. In germline, CDR1 is SEHNR, CDR2 FQNEAQ (reference sequence). Trimming took 1 base from V and 7 from J, leaving 8 bases between them. The CDR3 nucleotides read TGTGCCAGCAGCTTAGGTTTGGAGGAGCAGTACTTC. Translated, it gives CASSLGLEEQYF.

The genes are TRBV27 and TRBJ2-7; 8 nucleotides align to TRBD2. The V and J ends lost 0 bases and 4 bases, in that order; junction bases with no gene match: 5. Germline CDR1 reads MNHEY; CDR2 reads SMNVEV (reference sequence). The length of the CDR3 is 15 residues. In nucleotides, the CDR3 is TGTGCCAGCAGTTTATCGCCGGGAGGGCGGTACGAGCAGTACTTC. Residues: CASSLSPGGRYEQYF.